There are a few counts of the clone carrying this TCR beta chain. Under the authors' procedure: How many nucleated cells were present was estimated from reference gene primer amplification. Produced via immunoSEQ multiplex PCR; TCRdb's table is partial and in-frame only. The DNA was the basis for D and trimming; V, J and clone size are from that table. The sample consists of fewer than 200,000 clones, 82% of them appearing once. The data are from a study of blood T cell repertoires in COVID-19. Across the study: From T cells, B-cell-depleted T cells, or PBMCs came the material, which was cDNA or gDNA.

CDR1 is MNHNS, CDR2 SASEGT, per germline. The CDR3 length is 15 residues. V was trimmed by 1 base and J by 7 bases, leaving 16 bases between them. The sequenced sample was peripheral blood. This chain links TRBV6-1 with TRBJ1-2, with D possibly matching TRBD1 (6 bases). The sequence was collected from a woman aged 70-85 years with acute or convalescent COVID-19. Here the CDR3 reads CASSEVRTGSVGYTF. As DNA, the CDR3 is TGTGCCAGCAGTGAAGTGAGAACAGGGAGTGTTGGCTACACCTTC.